These 24 T cell receptor beta chains share one sample of origin, sequenced in a study of cytomegalovirus exposure and HLA in healthy donors. Primers for the PCR totalled 60 Vbeta and 13 Jbeta. TCRdb's copy holds only in-frame clones and misses some; the assay was immunoSEQ multiplex PCR. The sample holds tens of thousands of clones, more than 70% seen once. The sample comprised PBMCs. These receptors all come from a man aged 40-55 years in good health and CMV-seronegative.

In its sample, this clone was seen a few times. The chain couples TRBV9 to TRBJ1-1; D call uncertain. CDR3 length: 14 amino acids. Trimming took off 0 bases at V and 8 bases at J, with 14 bases between the two ends. Germline CDR1 SGDLS, CDR2 YYNGEE. The CDR3 DNA is TGTGCCAGCAGCGTAGACGGAGGGTTGAGAGAAGCTTTCTTT. Protein sequence: CASSVDGGLREAFF.

This rearrangement joins TRBV5-4 to TRBJ2-1; D perhaps matches TRBD1 (6 bases). V lost 0 bases, J lost 2 bases, and 9 bases lay in between. Per germline, CDR1 SGHNT and CDR2 YYREEE (reference sequence). CDR3 size: 15 residues. The CDR3 DNA sequence: TGTGCCAGCAGCTTGGACAGGGCGACCTACAATGAGCAGTTCTTC. This translates into CASSLDRATYNEQFF.

The genes are TRBV10-3 and TRBJ1-1; TRBD1 is a possible D gene (6 bases). The V gene lost 2 bases and the J gene lost 2 bases, with 12 bases spanning the gap. CDR1 is ENHRY, CDR2 SYGVKD, per germline. This CDR3 contains 15 residues. CDR3 sequence: CAISETGQPNTEAFF. In DNA form, the CDR3 reads TGTGCCATCAGTGAGACCGGACAGCCAAACACTGAAGCTTTCTTT.

This chain joins TRBV29-1 and TRBJ1-2; 7 positions agree with TRBD1. The V segment lost 0 bases and the J segment 6 bases; nucleotides outside the gene matches: 4. Germline lookup yields CDR1 SQVTM and CDR2 ANQGSEA. The CDR3 covers 13 residues. The CDR3 loop is CSVEETGLNGYTF. CDR3 nucleotides: TGCAGCGTTGAAGAGACAGGGTTGAATGGCTACACCTTC.

The J gene is TRBJ2-7, the V gene TRBV7-2; 9 bases map to TRBD1. Germline V lookup: CDR1 SGHTA, CDR2 FQGNSA. The CDR3 length is 18 residues. Germline trimming cut 1 base from V and 5 bases from J; bases unmatched to any gene: 15. CDR3 protein: CASSLGFFGTGSSDEQYF. CDR3 sequence (DNA): TGTGCCAGCAGCTTAGGTTTTTTCGGGACAGGGTCGTCCGACGAGCAGTACTTC.

This clone is medium-sized by share. Here the CDR3 DNA reads TGCGCCAGCAGCTTGGAAGGGACTAGCCTTGGGGCAGATACGCAGTATTTT. Its protein product is CASSLEGTSLGADTQYF. This sequence joins TRBV5-1 and TRBJ2-3, with 9 nucleotides matching TRBD2. The junction had 9 bases not matched to a gene; V was cut back by 0 bases and J by 4 bases. CDR3 length: 17 residues. Germline CDR1 and CDR2: SGHRS and YFSETQ.

The rearrangement uses TRBV28 and TRBJ2-7; TRBD1 aligns across 8 bases. This CDR3 region has 12 residues. V was pared by 7 bases and J by 2 bases, with 1 base of the junction left unmatched. Per the germline V gene, CDR1 is MDHEN and CDR2 is SYDVKM. The CDR3 DNA sequence: TGTGCCAGCAACAGGGGGGCCTACGAGCAGTACTTC. Translated, it gives CASNRGAYEQYF.

Of note for this clone: One end of the junction fails to match germline, which may point to a read error. This rearrangement joins TRBV5-1 to TRBJ2-7; a possible D gene is TRBD2 (5 bases). Germline CDR1 is SGHRS and CDR2 is YFSETQ. The CDR3 extends over 12 amino acids. CDR3 nucleotides: TGCGCCAGCAGGTTGGCGGGCTACGAGCAGTACTTC. Its protein is CASRLAGYEQYF.

This clone was seen a handful of times. The chain has TRBV7-2 and TRBJ1-5; D gene ambiguous. V was pared by 2 bases and J by 0 bases, with 8 bases between. Germline lookup yields CDR1 SGHTA and CDR2 FQGNSA. The CDR3 length is 15 residues. The CDR3 loop reads CASSLNKNSNQPQHF. The CDR3 DNA sequence: TGTGCCAGCAGCTTAAACAAAAATAGCAATCAGCCCCAGCATTTT. The complete variable domain, with remaining parts taken from reference TRBV7-2 and TRBJ1-5, reads GAGVSQSPSNKVTEKGKDVELRCDPISGHTALYWYRQSLGQGLEFLIYFQGNSAPDKSGLPSDRFSAERTGGSVSTLTIQRTQQEDSAVYLCASSLNKNSNQPQHFGDGTRLSIL.

This clone was detected only once. V and J are TRBV9 and TRBJ1-1, with D tentatively TRBD1 (5 bases). Germline V CDR1 and CDR2: SGDLS, YYNGEE. There are 15 residues in the CDR3. V lost 4 bases and J lost 0, with 13 bases in between. The CDR3: CASSQGVGLNTEAFF. CDR3 nucleotide sequence: TGTGCCAGCAGCCAAGGGGTCGGCTTGAACACTGAAGCTTTCTTT.

The chain has TRBV7-9 and TRBJ1-1; 10 nucleotides agree with TRBD1. The CDR3 sequence is 16 residues long. The J segment lost 2 bases and the V segment lost 5 bases, leaving 8 bases of the junction unmatched. CDR1 and CDR2 from the germline V gene are SEHNR and FQNEAQ (reference sequence). The CDR3 DNA reads TGTGCCAGCAGCCCAAGGGGACAGGGGCCTAACACTGAAGCTTTCTTT. Its translation: CASSPRGQGPNTEAFF.

This clone was seen a single time. V is TRBV7-9 and J is TRBJ2-2, with D unresolved. The CDR3 sequence is 10 residues long. Germline CDR1 is SEHNR and CDR2 is FQNEAQ (reference sequence). Trimming pared 11 bases from V and 8 bases from J, leaving 9 bases between. The CDR3 bases are TGTGCCTGCCGTCGGGGGGAGCTGTTTTTT. It is translated as CACRRGELFF. The full variable domain, its missing parts supplied by reference TRBV7-9 and TRBJ2-2, is DTGVSQNPRHKITKRGQNVTFRCDPISEHNRLYWYRQTLGQGPEFLTYFQNEAQLEKSRLLSDRFSAERPKGSFSTLEIQRTEQGDSAMYLCACRRGELFFGEGSRLTVL.

The rearrangement links TRBV11-3 to TRBJ2-7; 9 positions agree with TRBD1. Germline V lookup: CDR1 SGHNT, CDR2 YENEEA. V shed 4 bases and J 2 bases; nucleotides not matched to a gene: 9. CDR3 length: 16 residues. The chain's CDR3 is CASSSQGDRVPYEQYF. In DNA form, the CDR3 reads TGTGCCAGCAGCTCCCAAGGGGACAGGGTTCCCTACGAGCAGTACTTC.

This clone has only one observation. The chain employs TRBV11-2 and TRBJ1-3, with D uncertain. Between the trimmed V and J ends, which lost 3 bases and 0 bases, there was a span of 6 bases. From germline, CDR1 is SGHAT and CDR2 FQNNGV. The CDR3 has 14 amino acids. This CDR3 reads CASSFLSSGNTIYF. CDR3 nucleotides: TGTGCCAGCAGCTTTCTCAGCTCTGGAAACACCATATATTTT.

J is TRBJ1-4 and V is TRBV5-4; tentatively, D is TRBD1 (5 bases). Germline CDR1 reads SGHNT; CDR2 reads YYREEE (reference sequence). This CDR3 region has 14 residues. V dropped 3 bases and J dropped 7 bases, with 13 bases sitting between them. The CDR3: CASSSEGRFEKLFF. DNA for the CDR3: TGTGCCAGCAGCTCTGAGGGGAGGTTTGAAAAACTGTTTTTT. Full variable domain (rest looked up from reference TRBV5-4 and TRBJ1-4): ETGVTQSPTHLIKTRGQQVTLRCSSQSGHNTVSWYQQALGQGPQFIFQYYREEENGRGNFPPRFSGLQFPNYSSELNVNALELDDSALYLCASSSEGRFEKLFFGSGTQLSVL.

This clone was detected once. The chain carries TRBV7-9 and TRBJ1-3; weak D call: TRBD1 (5 bases). Germline loops: CDR1 SEHNR, CDR2 FQNEAQ (reference sequence). Between the trimmed V and J ends, which lost 4 bases and 3 bases, there was a span of 10 bases. This CDR3 spans 14 amino acids. The CDR3 reads CASSSRRGGNTIYF. CDR3 nucleotides: TGTGCCAGCAGCTCCCGGAGGGGTGGAAACACCATATATTTT. The entire variable domain, with the rest obtained from reference TRBV7-9 and TRBJ1-3, is as follows: DTGVSQNPRHKITKRGQNVTFRCDPISEHNRLYWYRQTLGQGPEFLTYFQNEAQLEKSRLLSDRFSAERPKGSFSTLEIQRTEQGDSAMYLCASSSRRGGNTIYFGEGSWLTVV.

This clone has a single count. The chain couples TRBV9 to TRBJ2-7, with TRBD1 matching 9 bases. The V gene end was trimmed by 5 bases and the J gene end by 4 bases; junction bases not matched to a gene: 10. CDR1 is SGDLS, CDR2 YYNGEE, per germline. The CDR3 consists of 15 residues. The CDR3 is CASSESTGGPYEQYF. The DNA for the CDR3 is TGTGCCAGCAGTGAATCGACAGGGGGTCCTTACGAGCAGTACTTC.

The chain employs TRBV6-1 and TRBJ2-7; 10 bases match TRBD1. Germline trimming cut 7 bases from V and 2 bases from J; bases unmatched to any gene: 8. The CDR3 runs 15 residues. The germline V gene has CDR1 MNHNS and CDR2 SASEGT. The CDR3 bases are TGTGCCAGCAACCGGCCGGGACAGGGGACCTACGAGCAGTACTTC. This sequence encodes CASNRPGQGTYEQYF.

The rearrangement links TRBV7-2 to TRBJ1-1; TRBD1 might be the D (5 bases). Germline V gene data show CDR1 as SGHTA and CDR2 as FQGNSA. The germline V and J ends were trimmed by 5 bases and 5 bases, with 9 bases remaining between them. This CDR3 contains 12 residues. CDR3 DNA: TGTGCCAGCAGCCTCAGGGAAACTGAAGCTTTCTTT. This translates into CASSLRETEAFF.

The rearrangement joins TRBV10-3 to TRBJ1-6; D ambiguous. Germline V gene data show CDR1 as ENHRY and CDR2 as SYGVKD. V was clipped by 3 bases and J by 9 bases, with 9 bases between them. This CDR3 is built from 13 residues. CDR3 sequence reads: CAISELGGSPLHF. The CDR3 DNA reads as TGTGCCATCAGTGAACTGGGAGGTTCACCCCTCCACTTT.

This chain links TRBV19 with TRBJ2-3; TRBD2 matches 7 bases. Germline lookup yields CDR1 LNHDA and CDR2 SQIVND (reference sequence). The CDR3 spans 15 residues. The J segment lost 4 bases and the V segment lost 3 bases, leaving 7 bases of the junction unmatched. CDR3 residues: CASSIMGGIADTQYF. The CDR3 coding sequence is TGTGCCAGTAGTATTATGGGGGGGATTGCAGATACGCAGTATTTT.

This clone was detected a few times. The rearrangement joins TRBV2 to TRBJ1-1, with D maybe TRBD1 (5 bases). The CDR3 loop spans 12 amino acids. The V gene's germline CDR1 is SNHLY and CDR2 FYNNEI. V was clipped by 7 bases and J by 1 base, with 7 bases between them. CDR3 region: CASTRENTEAFF. As DNA, the CDR3 is TGTGCCAGCACCAGGGAGAACACTGAAGCTTTCTTT.

The chain is built from TRBV10-2 and TRBJ2-1; 13 bases are shared with TRBD2. V lost 8 bases to trimming and J lost 4 bases; unmatched junction nucleotides: 2. CDR3 length: 14 residues. CDR1 is WSHSY and CDR2 is SAAADI in the germline V gene. This CDR3 is CASLGLAGYNEQFF. The CDR3 DNA reads TGCGCCAGCTTGGGACTAGCGGGATACAATGAGCAGTTCTTC.

There are a few counts of this clone. V is TRBV19 and J is TRBJ1-1; weak D call: TRBD1 (6 bases). This CDR3 comprises 13 residues. The V and J ends lost 3 bases and 3 bases respectively, with 8 bases between them. Germline assignment: CDR1 LNHDA and CDR2 SQIVND (reference sequence). CDR3 in amino acids: CASSIRTDTEAFF. The CDR3 DNA follows: TGTGCCAGTAGTATCCGGACAGACACTGAAGCTTTCTTT.